A selection of T cell receptor beta chains follows, all from one sample in a study of T cell repertoires in cytomegalovirus infection. Each CDR3 protein is one row after TCRdb ran MiXCR on the reads. Here the sample spans approximately 76,000 distinct CDR3 sequences, roughly 25% being singletons. The antigens these receptors bind are not known. The sequencing used CD8+ T cells from cultured PBMCs, collected from culture after CMV antigen stimulation. All receptors come from a human donor in good health (CMV status not recorded). Some clones in this sample may be carry-over from other donors' samples. Each CDR3 is given with its conserved first and last residue. A D gene is named only where the DNA matches it firmly.

j_call	d_call	v_call	cdr3_aa
TRBJ1-2	NA	TRBV6-5	CASSYRGGDAWGYTF
TRBJ2-7	NA	TRBV27	CASSFLAVGVTGTRTYEQYF
TRBJ2-7	TRBD1	TRBV7-2	CASSLGGQGPYEQYF
TRBJ2-1	TRBD1	TRBV11-3	CASSSGQGDHNEQFF
TRBJ1-4	TRBD1	TRBV12-3/TRBV12-4	CASSFPAGQGSEKLFF
TRBJ2-7	TRBD1	TRBV7-2	CASSYGQGRPLGYEQYF
TRBJ2-2	TRBD2	TRBV4-3	CASSQQLAGGTGELFF
TRBJ1-3	TRBD1	TRBV7-9	CASSPPDRGRDGNTIYF
TRBJ2-5	TRBD2	TRBV7-3	CASSLQRGRLEETQYF
TRBJ2-7	NA	TRBV6-2/TRBV6-3	CASSHGRLYEQYF
TRBJ2-2	NA	TRBV9	CASSVATRGGTGELFF
TRBJ2-5	NA	TRBV28	CASSLNRQDLQETQYF
TRBJ2-7	TRBD2	TRBV2	CASSETAGGLGEQYF
TRBJ2-5	NA	TRBV20-1	CSARAGPQQTQYF
TRBJ2-5	TRBD1	TRBV7-6	CASSSGTGQETQYF
TRBJ2-3	TRBD2	TRBV27	CASSSSGGTDTQYF
TRBJ2-3	TRBD2	TRBV20-1	CSARDIKLAGGSTDTQYF
TRBJ2-1	TRBD2	TRBV7-2	CASSLPSGPYNEQFF
TRBJ2-7	NA	TRBV5-1	CASSSDYSYEQYF
TRBJ2-2	TRBD1	TRBV20-1	CSALDRGSTGELFF
TRBJ2-3	TRBD2	TRBV11-3	CASSLAGGPPTDTQYF
TRBJ2-2	NA	TRBV7-6	CASNTPLGGGNTGELFF
TRBJ2-7	NA	TRBV7-9	CASSLDKGYEQYF
TRBJ1-1	NA	TRBV6-1	CASSYGNPTGAVTEAFF
TRBJ1-5	NA	TRBV6-2/TRBV6-3	CASSPLNQPQHF
TRBJ2-1	TRBD1	TRBV6-2/TRBV6-3	CASSYGTGGEQFF
TRBJ2-7	NA	TRBV4-3	CASSQDGRPGDEQYF
TRBJ2-7	NA	TRBV7-9	CASRGGENYEQYF
TRBJ2-3	TRBD2	TRBV7-8	CASSLASGNRGDTQYF
TRBJ1-1	TRBD1	TRBV5-6	CASSLGPGQGREIAF
TRBJ2-1	TRBD2	TRBV7-9	CASSSGTSGGSSYNEQFF
TRBJ2-6	NA	TRBV27	CASSDTAFISGANVLTF
TRBJ1-2	TRBD1	TRBV30	CAWTLDRGDYGYTF
TRBJ1-3	TRBD1	TRBV13	CASTTTGSGNTIYF
TRBJ2-2	TRBD1	TRBV20-1	CSAMTGAGTGELFF
TRBJ1-1	TRBD1	TRBV6-2/TRBV6-3	CASSPTGQVNTEAFF
TRBJ1-6	NA	TRBV7-3	CASSLGGDGSYNSPLHF